Following are 22 T cell receptor beta chains from one sample sequenced in a study of STAT5B mutations in CD4+ large granular lymphocyte leukemia. This table comes from immunoSEQ multiplex PCR, and its TCRdb copy is limited to in-frame clones, with some not included. In the table there are tens of thousands of clones, 60% to 75% of which are singletons. Source material: CD4+ T cells from blood buffy coats. These receptors were collected from a human donor in good health.

V is TRBV28 and J is TRBJ2-7, with D possibly TRBD2 on 5 matching bases. This CDR3 is 15 amino acids long. CDR1 and CDR2 from the germline V gene are MDHEN and SYDVKM. V was cut by 9 bases and J by 0 bases, with 18 bases left in between. This CDR3 reads CASSDREFGSYEQYV. DNA for the CDR3: TGTGCCAGTAGCGATCGGGAATTCGGCTCCTACGAGCAGTACGTC.

This chain uses TRBV18 with TRBJ1-2, with 7 bases that match TRBD1. CDR3 length: 17 residues. V lost 4 bases and J lost 0; bases outside the gene matches: 11. From germline, CDR1 is KGHSH and CDR2 LQKENI. The CDR3 sequence is CASSQSTGTLANYGYTF. Written as DNA, the CDR3 is TGTGCCAGCTCACAGTCGACAGGGACCTTAGCTAACTATGGCTACACCTTC.

The rearrangement uses TRBV6-1 and TRBJ2-3; D possibly corresponds to TRBD2 (6 bases). The germline V gene encodes CDR1 MNHNS and CDR2 SASEGT. The CDR3 contains 15 residues. Trimming pared 8 bases from V and 6 bases from J, leaving 21 bases between. CDR3 protein: CASALRVAGIDTQYF. The DNA for the CDR3 is TGTGCCAGCGCCCTTAGGGTTGCGGGAATTGATACGCAGTATTTT.

In this sample, this clone turned up a few times. This chain connects TRBV4-2 to TRBJ2-3, with D possibly being TRBD2 (5 bases). The germline gives CDR1 LGHNA, CDR2 YNFKEQ. The CDR3 is made up of 16 amino acids. V was trimmed by 2 bases and J by 2 bases, leaving 14 bases between them. This CDR3 is CASSQNPGTTTDTQYF. The CDR3, as DNA: TGTGCCAGCAGCCAAAACCCGGGAACCACCACAGATACGCAGTATTTT.

The CDR3 nucleotides are TGTGCCAGCAGACCTACCACAGATACGCAGTATTTT. Translated, it gives CASRPTTDTQYF. The gene calls are TRBV2 and TRBJ2-3; no reliable D call. Between the trimmed V and J ends, which lost 6 bases and 2 bases, there was a span of 6 bases. Germline assignment: CDR1 SNHLY and CDR2 FYNNEI. The CDR3 loop spans 12 amino acids.

V usage is TRBV5-1 and J usage is TRBJ2-2, with D unclear. V shed 1 base and J shed 4 bases, with 11 bases lying between them. Looked up from germline, CDR1 is SGHRS and CDR2 is YFSETQ. The CDR3 has 15 residues. The CDR3 region has the DNA TGCGCCAGCAGCTTGTCATGGGATATCACCGGGGAGCTGTTTTTT. It codes for CASSLSWDITGELFF.

This clone was counted between two and nine times. The chain is built from TRBV18 and TRBJ1-4; possible D gene TRBD1, 6 bases. Looked up from germline, CDR1 is KGHSH and CDR2 is LQKENI. V was trimmed by 1 base and J by 7 bases, leaving 7 bases between them. The CDR3 is 13 amino acids. CDR3 region: CASSPRTAEKLFF. The DNA of the CDR3 is TGTGCCAGCTCACCACGGACAGCTGAAAAACTGTTTTTT.

The V call is TRBV19, the J call TRBJ1-1; D is undetermined. Per germline, CDR1 LNHDA and CDR2 SQIVND (reference sequence). The CDR3 loop spans 13 amino acids. The V end lost 7 bases, the J end lost 1 base, and 10 bases lay between the germline ends. The CDR3 sequence: CASTLSRNTEAFF. DNA for the CDR3: TGTGCCAGTACCCTTAGCCGGAACACTGAAGCTTTCTTT.

The V and J genes are TRBV18 and TRBJ1-5; D is uncertain. Trimming stripped 3 bases from V and 6 bases from J, with 6 bases between. Germline CDR1 is KGHSH and CDR2 is LQKENI. CDR3 size: 12 residues. The CDR3 region has the DNA TGTGCCAGCTCACCGGTTGGTCAGCCCCAGCATTTT. Translating it yields CASSPVGQPQHF.

The V and J genes are TRBV6-5 and TRBJ2-3; D gene uncertain. CDR1 is MNHEY, CDR2 SVGAGI, per germline. V was pared by 0 bases and J by 1 base, with 8 bases between. CDR3 length: 15 amino acids. In DNA form, the CDR3 reads TGTGCCAGCAGTTACTCTACCCCCGGCACAGATACGCAGTATTTT. It yields the protein CASSYSTPGTDTQYF.

The chain employs TRBV5-1 and TRBJ2-4; 8 bases agree with TRBD1. CDR1 and CDR2 from the germline V gene are SGHRS and YFSETQ. This CDR3 contains 15 residues. V shed 2 bases, J shed 8 bases, and the junction held 9 bases outside the gene matches. The CDR3 loop reads CASSLRDRKRDIQYF. The DNA for the CDR3 is TGCGCCAGCAGCTTAAGGGACAGGAAGAGAGACATTCAGTACTTC.

V usage is TRBV19 and J usage is TRBJ1-4, with D unclear. The ends were cut back, 4 bases at V and 5 bases at J, with 17 bases in the middle. The germline V gene encodes CDR1 LNHDA and CDR2 SQIVND (reference sequence). The CDR3 extends over 16 amino acids. CDR3 sequence (DNA): TGTGCCAGTAGTAGCCTTTTCGGCCAAGGCAATGAAAAACTGTTTTTT. Translation gives CASSSLFGQGNEKLFF. The whole variable domain, remainder taken from reference TRBV19 and TRBJ1-4, is DGGITQSPKYLFRKEGQNVTLSCEQNLNHDAMYWYRQDPGQGLRLIYYSQIVNDFQKGDIAEGYSVSREKKESFPLTVTSAQKNPTAFYLCASSSLFGQGNEKLFFGSGTQLSVL.

The chain recombines TRBV6-6 with TRBJ2-7; a weak D match, TRBD1 (6 bases). This CDR3 region has 13 residues. Trimming cost V 6 bases and J 5 bases, with 14 bases left between them. CDR1 is MNHNY, CDR2 SVGAGI, per germline (reference sequence). CDR3 sequence (DNA): TGTGCCAGCAGGGCACAGGGATTCCACGAGCAGTACTTC. This encodes CASRAQGFHEQYF.

The genes are TRBV7-2 and TRBJ2-1; 12 bases agree with TRBD2. Germline V gene data show CDR1 as SGHTA and CDR2 as FQGNSA. V lost 5 bases, J lost 14 bases, and 13 bases stayed unmatched. The CDR3 is 15 amino acids. The CDR3 sequence is CASSPPASGGAHKFF. CDR3 nucleotide sequence: TGTGCCAGCAGCCCCCCCGCTAGCGGGGGGGCCCATAAGTTCTTC. Combining the CDR3 with reference TRBV7-2 and TRBJ2-1 gives the whole variable domain GAGVSQSPSNKVTEKGKDVELRCDPISGHTALYWYRQSLGQGLEFLIYFQGNSAPDKSGLPSDRFSAERTGGSVSTLTIQRTQQEDSAVYLCASSPPASGGAHKFFGPGTRLTVL.

This clone was seen a few times. The genes are TRBV5-1 and TRBJ2-1; 7 bases match TRBD1. J lost 3 bases, V lost 2 bases, and 5 bases had no gene match. This CDR3 comprises 15 residues. Looked up from germline, CDR1 is SGHRS and CDR2 is YFSETQ. CDR3 bases: TGCGCCAGCAGCTTAACCGGGACAGACTACAATGAGCAGTTCTTC. Translation gives CASSLTGTDYNEQFF.

This rearrangement joins TRBV2 to TRBJ2-2; 9 positions agree with TRBD1. The ends lost 7 bases at V and 5 bases at J; junction bases unmatched: 2. The germline CDR1 and CDR2 sequences are SNHLY and FYNNEI. CDR3 size: 13 residues. In DNA, the CDR3 is TGTGCCAGCAAACAGGGGGCAACCGGGGAGCTGTTTTTT. As protein: CASKQGATGELFF.

The CDR3 DNA follows: TGTGCCAGCAGCTTAGATCCGGGACAGGGGCGAGCTTTCTTT. This encodes CASSLDPGQGRAFF. This rearrangement joins TRBV7-3 to TRBJ1-1; 10 nucleotides agree with TRBD1. The ends lost 2 bases at V and 10 bases at J; junction bases unmatched: 7. This CDR3 has 14 amino acids. Germline CDR1 reads SGHTA; CDR2 reads FQGTGA.

The genes are TRBV25-1 and TRBJ2-5; 7 nucleotides agree with TRBD2. The CDR3 loop spans 15 amino acids. Germline V gene data show CDR1 as MGHDK and CDR2 as SYGVNS. V shed 3 bases, J shed 6 bases, and the junction held 10 bases outside the gene matches. CDR3 in DNA: TGTGCCAGCAGTGAGGGTGGTGCCGGGGGGAAGACCCAGTACTTC. Translated, it gives CASSEGGAGGKTQYF.

The rearrangement uses TRBV7-9 and TRBJ2-7, with a weak D call TRBD1 (5 bases). Germline-derived CDR1 and CDR2 are SEHNR and FQNEAQ (reference sequence). V lost 4 bases, J lost 2 bases, and 9 bases lay in between. CDR3 size: 13 residues. CDR3 region: CASSSGKTYEQYF. The CDR3, as DNA: TGTGCCAGCAGCTCAGGGAAGACCTACGAGCAGTACTTC.

This rearrangement joins TRBV5-1 to TRBJ2-1; 10 bases line up with TRBD2. The germline V gene encodes CDR1 SGHRS and CDR2 YFSETQ. Trimming took 3 bases from V and 6 from J; bases not matched to a gene: 3. This CDR3 is built from 14 residues. CDR3 sequence: CASSSSSGGNEQFF. CDR3 DNA sequence: TGCGCCAGCAGCTCTTCTAGCGGGGGCAATGAGCAGTTCTTC.

This clone was recorded a few times. The chain carries TRBV6-1 and TRBJ2-2; D ambiguous. The germline gives CDR1 MNHNS, CDR2 SASEGT. V was pared by 1 base and J by 7 bases, with 10 bases between. There are 14 residues in the CDR3. Here the CDR3 reads CASSEGRSIGELFF. CDR3 sequence (DNA): TGTGCCAGCAGTGAAGGAAGGAGCATCGGGGAGCTGTTTTTT.

This chain joins TRBV27 and TRBJ1-1, with D hard to call. The V and J ends lost 4 bases and 0 bases respectively, with 6 bases between them. The germline V gene has CDR1 MNHEY and CDR2 SMNVEV (reference sequence). The CDR3 length is 13 residues. CDR3 coding DNA: TGTGCCAGCAGTTCGGCTTTGAACACTGAAGCTTTCTTT. Protein sequence: CASSSALNTEAFF.